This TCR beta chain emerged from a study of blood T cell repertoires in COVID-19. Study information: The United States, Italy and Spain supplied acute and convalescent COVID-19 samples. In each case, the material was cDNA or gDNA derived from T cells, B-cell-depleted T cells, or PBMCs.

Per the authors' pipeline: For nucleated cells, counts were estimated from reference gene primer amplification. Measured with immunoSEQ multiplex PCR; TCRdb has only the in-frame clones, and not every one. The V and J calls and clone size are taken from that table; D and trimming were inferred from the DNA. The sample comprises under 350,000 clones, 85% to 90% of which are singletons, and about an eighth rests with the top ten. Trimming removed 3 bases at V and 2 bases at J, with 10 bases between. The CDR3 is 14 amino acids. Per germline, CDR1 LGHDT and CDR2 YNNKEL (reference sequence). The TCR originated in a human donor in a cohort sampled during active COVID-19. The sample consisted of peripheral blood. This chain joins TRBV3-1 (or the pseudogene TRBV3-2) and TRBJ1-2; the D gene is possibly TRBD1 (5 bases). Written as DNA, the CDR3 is TGTGCCAGCAGCCACGGTAGGGGCAACTATGGCTACACCTTC. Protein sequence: CASSHGRGNYGYTF.